This passage covers 7 T cell receptor beta chains from one sample sequenced in a study of cytotoxic CD8 clonotypes in ibrutinib-treated CLL. Clones were sequenced by immunoSEQ multiplex PCR, and TCRdb holds only the in-frame ones, with some missing. The sample records approximately 280,000 clones, approximately 76% being singletons. The specimen was PBMCs, collected at disease progression, from a patient treated with ibrutinib. These receptors came from a human donor with chronic lymphocytic leukemia.

The genes are TRBV15 and TRBJ2-3; D not resolved. This CDR3 spans 15 amino acids. CDR1 is LNHNV and CDR2 is YYDKDF in the germline V gene (reference sequence). V was pared by 1 base and J by 0 bases, with 8 bases between. For the CDR3, the DNA is TGTGCCACCAGCAGAGTAGGCCTCAGCACAGATACGCAGTATTTT. Translating gives CATSRVGLSTDTQYF.

This clone was picked up one time. The genes are TRBV4-1 and TRBJ2-7; D perhaps matches TRBD2 (6 bases). Germline lookup yields CDR1 MGHRA and CDR2 YSYEKL. Trimming took off 4 bases at V and 7 bases at J, with 17 bases between the two ends. The CDR3 consists of 14 residues. CDR3 sequence (DNA): TGCGCCAGCAGCCCGTGGGGGGAACCCTCAGAGCAGTACTTC. Its translation is CASSPWGEPSEQYF.

The chain combines TRBV4-2 with TRBJ2-7; D might be TRBD2 (5 bases). Per the germline V gene, CDR1 is LGHNA and CDR2 is YNFKEQ. The CDR3 spans 16 residues. Trimming shortened V by 0 bases and J by 7 bases, and 19 bases separated the two germline ends. The DNA for the CDR3 is TGTGCCAGCAGCCAAGATGCAAGCGAGAGGGTAGGTGAGCAGTACTTC. Its protein product is CASSQDASERVGEQYF.

The gene calls are TRBV14 and TRBJ2-7; 7 bases map to TRBD1. Germline-derived CDR1 and CDR2 are SGHDN and FVKESK. This CDR3 spans 15 amino acids. Unmatched junction bases numbered 8, after V lost 3 bases and J lost 3 bases. This CDR3 reads CASSHLDRFGYEQYF. Here the CDR3 DNA reads TGTGCCAGCAGCCATCTGGACAGGTTTGGCTACGAGCAGTACTTC.

This chain joins TRBV19 and TRBJ2-1; a weak D match, TRBD2 (6 bases). Between the trimmed V and J ends, which lost 5 bases and 10 bases, there was a span of 15 bases. The CDR3 sequence is 13 residues long. Germline assignment: CDR1 LNHDA and CDR2 SQIVND (reference sequence). CDR3 in DNA: TGTGCCAGTAGTCCTCAGACTAGGCTGGAGCAGTTCTTC. Encoded protein: CASSPQTRLEQFF. The complete variable domain, with remaining parts taken from reference TRBV19 and TRBJ2-1, reads DGGITQSPKYLFRKEGQNVTLSCEQNLNHDAMYWYRQDPGQGLRLIYYSQIVNDFQKGDIAEGYSVSREKKESFPLTVTSAQKNPTAFYLCASSPQTRLEQFFGPGTRLTVL.

The table lists this clone with a few counts. The chain joins TRBV7-3 to TRBJ1-2, with D possibly matching TRBD1 (5 bases). In germline, CDR1 is SGHTA, CDR2 FQGTGA. V lost 0 bases and J 10 bases, leaving 12 bases between the germline ends. The CDR3 length is 13 residues. The CDR3 DNA reads as TGTGCCAGCAGCTTAACGGGGCAGAGGAACTACACCTTC. Translation: CASSLTGQRNYTF.

The chain links TRBV5-1 to TRBJ1-4; 7 positions agree with TRBD1. Germline CDR1 and CDR2: SGHRS and YFSETQ. This CDR3 has 13 amino acids. Trimming cost V 4 bases and J 6 bases; bases outside gene matches: 3. Written as DNA, the CDR3 is TGCGCCAGCAGCACCGGGACAGATGAAAAACTGTTTTTT. Translation: CASSTGTDEKLFF.